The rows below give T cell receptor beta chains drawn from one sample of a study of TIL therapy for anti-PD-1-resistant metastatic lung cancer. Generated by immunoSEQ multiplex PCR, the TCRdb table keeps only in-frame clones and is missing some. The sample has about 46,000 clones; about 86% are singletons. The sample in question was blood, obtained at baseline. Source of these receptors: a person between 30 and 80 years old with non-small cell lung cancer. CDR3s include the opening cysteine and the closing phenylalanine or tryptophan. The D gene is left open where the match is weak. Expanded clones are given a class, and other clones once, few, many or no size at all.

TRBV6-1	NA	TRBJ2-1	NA	TGTGCCAGCAGTGAAGCGGTCCTAGCCGGGGAGCAGTTCTTC	CASSEAVLAGEQFF
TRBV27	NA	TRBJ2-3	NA	TGTGCCAGCAACCCGGGACGGAGCACAGATACGCAGTATTTT	CASNPGRSTDTQYF
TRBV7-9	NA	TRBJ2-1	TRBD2	TGTGCCAGCAGAAATCTAGCGGGAGGGAGCCACAATGAGCAGTTCTTC	CASRNLAGGSHNEQFF
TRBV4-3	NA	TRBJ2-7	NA	TGCGCCAGCAGCCAAGATCCCTCCGGTTACGAGCAGTACTTC	CASSQDPSGYEQYF
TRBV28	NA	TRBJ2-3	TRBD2	TGTGCCAGCAGTGACCCGGGACTAGCGGGGGGGAACACAGATACGCAGTATTTT	CASSDPGLAGGNTDTQYF
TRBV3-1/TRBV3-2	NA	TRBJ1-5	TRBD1	TGTGCCAGCAGCCAAGGTGACAGGGGCCTTCGGGAGCCCCAGCATTTT	CASSQGDRGLREPQHF
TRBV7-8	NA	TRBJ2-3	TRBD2	TGTGCCAGCAGCCTTAGCGGGAGTCGCGGGACAGATACGCAGTATTTT	CASSLSGSRGTDTQYF
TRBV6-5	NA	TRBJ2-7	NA	TGTGCCAGCAGTTACTCATCCAGTGGCGGGAAGTACTTC	CASSYSSSGGKYF
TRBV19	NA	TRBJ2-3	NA	TGTGCCAGTAGTGAATCAACGAGCACAGATACGCAGTATTTT	CASSESTSTDTQYF
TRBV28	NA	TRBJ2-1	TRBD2	TGTGCCAGCAGTCCCCTAGCGGGGGGCTCGCTCTCCTACAATGAGCAGTTCTTC	CASSPLAGGSLSYNEQFF
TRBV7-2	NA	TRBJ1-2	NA	TGTGCCAGCAGCTTAGCTCGGGGAGTTAACTATGGCTACACCTTC	CASSLARGVNYGYTF
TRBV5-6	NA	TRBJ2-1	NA	TGTGCCAGCAGCTTGGAAGCCGGGGACTACAATGAGCAGTTCTTC	CASSLEAGDYNEQFF
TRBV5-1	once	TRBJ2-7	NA	TGCGCCAGCAGCTCGGAGGGGCATCCCTACGAGCAGTACTTC	CASSSEGHPYEQYF
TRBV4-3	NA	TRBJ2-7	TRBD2	TGCGCCAGCAGCCTGGGGGGAGGGTCCTACGAGCAGTACTTC	CASSLGGGSYEQYF